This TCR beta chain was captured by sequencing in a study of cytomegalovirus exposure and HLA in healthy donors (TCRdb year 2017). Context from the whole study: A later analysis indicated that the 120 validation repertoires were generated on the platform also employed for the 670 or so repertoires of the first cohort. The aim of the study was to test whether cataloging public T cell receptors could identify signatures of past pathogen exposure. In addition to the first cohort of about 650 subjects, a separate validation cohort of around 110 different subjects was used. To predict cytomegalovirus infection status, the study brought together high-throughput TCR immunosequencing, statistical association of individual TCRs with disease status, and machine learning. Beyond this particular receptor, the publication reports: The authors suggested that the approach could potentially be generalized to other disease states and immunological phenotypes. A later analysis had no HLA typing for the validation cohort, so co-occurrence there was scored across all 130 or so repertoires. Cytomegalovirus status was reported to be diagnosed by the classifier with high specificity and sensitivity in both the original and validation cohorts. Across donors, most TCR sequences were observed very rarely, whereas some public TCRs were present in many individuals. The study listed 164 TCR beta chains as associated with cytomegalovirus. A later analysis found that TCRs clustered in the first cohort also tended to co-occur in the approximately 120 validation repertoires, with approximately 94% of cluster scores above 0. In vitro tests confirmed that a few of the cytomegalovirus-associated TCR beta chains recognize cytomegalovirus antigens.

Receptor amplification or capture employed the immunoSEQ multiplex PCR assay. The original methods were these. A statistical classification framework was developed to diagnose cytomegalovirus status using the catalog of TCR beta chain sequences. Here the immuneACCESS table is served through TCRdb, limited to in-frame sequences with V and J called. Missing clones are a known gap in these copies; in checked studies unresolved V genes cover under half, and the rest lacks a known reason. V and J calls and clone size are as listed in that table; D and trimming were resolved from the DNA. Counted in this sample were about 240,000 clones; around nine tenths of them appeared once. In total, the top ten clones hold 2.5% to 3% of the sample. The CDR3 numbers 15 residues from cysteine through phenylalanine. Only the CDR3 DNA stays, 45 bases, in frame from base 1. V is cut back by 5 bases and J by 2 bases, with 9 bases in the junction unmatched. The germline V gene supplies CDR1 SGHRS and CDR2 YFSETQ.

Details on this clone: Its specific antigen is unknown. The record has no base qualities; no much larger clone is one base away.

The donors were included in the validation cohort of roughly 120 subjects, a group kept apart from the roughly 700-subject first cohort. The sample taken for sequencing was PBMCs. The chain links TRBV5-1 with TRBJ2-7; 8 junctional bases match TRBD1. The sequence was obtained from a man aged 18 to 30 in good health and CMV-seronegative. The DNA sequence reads TGCGCCAGCAGATCCCGTGAGACAGGGGCCTACGAGCAGTACTTC. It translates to CASRSRETGAYEQYF.